This T cell receptor (beta chain) is from a study of blood T cells in healthy people across ages. It was with a sample-barcoded 5' primer and a J-beta primer mix that a second PCR of roughly 7 to 12 cycles was run. TCRdb re-called the 5' RACE reads through MiXCR, storing one row per CDR3 protein. The table lists about 680,000 distinct CDR3 sequences, roughly 50% of them singletons. Germline values: CDR1 SNHLY, CDR2 FYNNEI. The CDR3 loop spans 15 amino acids. Trimming removed 5 bases from V and 8 bases from J; junction bases left unmatched: 8. The source of this sequence is a woman aged 55 to 70 in good health. Sequences were obtained from blood. The rearrangement links TRBV2 to TRBJ1-4, with TRBD1 identical over 10 bases. The CDR3 nucleotides read TGTGCCAGCAGTCAGGAGGACAGGGGGAAGGAAAAACTGTTTTTT. Amino acids: CASSQEDRGKEKLFF.